The next 2 T cell receptor beta chains were all read from a single sample in a study of blood T cell repertoires in COVID-19. The data were produced by immunoSEQ multiplex PCR, yet TCRdb's version contains in-frame clones alone and is incomplete. The table has about 170,000 clones, around 83% seen once. Specimen: peripheral blood. Receptors were obtained from a woman of 80 years or more in a cohort sampled during active or convalescent COVID-19.

This clone appeared once. V is TRBV18 and J is TRBJ1-2, with D uncertain. CDR1 is KGHSH, CDR2 LQKENI, per germline. The CDR3 covers 13 residues. Between the trimmed V and J ends, which lost 2 bases and 8 bases, there was a span of 12 bases. Here the CDR3 reads CASSPERTGGYTF. CDR3 sequence (DNA): TGTGCCAGCTCACCAGAACGAACCGGGGGCTACACCTTC.

The chain is built from TRBV15 and TRBJ1-1; D unclear. Germline V gene data show CDR1 as LNHNV and CDR2 as YYDKDF (reference sequence). V was shortened by 1 base and J by 3 bases, with 12 bases between the two germline ends. The CDR3 covers 15 residues. The CDR3 loop is CATSRVRRTHTEAFF. CDR3 sequence (DNA): TGTGCCACCAGCAGAGTAAGGAGAACTCACACTGAAGCTTTCTTT.